These T cell receptor beta chains were read from a single sample in a study of shared clonotypes between healthy human individuals. Some clones are missing from TCRdb's copy, which holds only in-frame ones; the method was immunoSEQ multiplex PCR. The table has hundreds of thousands of clones, more than 70% seen once. The sample comprised memory CD4+ T cells sorted from blood. The receptors were gathered from a woman between 25 and 40 years old in good health. CDR3s include the opening cysteine and the closing phenylalanine or tryptophan. The D gene is left open where the match is weak. Expanded clones are given a class, and other clones once, few, many or no size at all.

V: TRBV11-2; D: -; size: -; J: TRBJ1-5; CDR3: CASSLGHGRNQPQHF; DNA: TGTGCCAGCAGCTTAGGACATGGGCGCAATCAGCCCCAGCATTTT
V: TRBV2; D: -; size: few; J: TRBJ1-1; CDR3: CASSETAWSTEAFF; DNA: TGTGCCAGCAGTGAAACGGCCTGGAGCACTGAAGCTTTCTTT
V: TRBV5-1; D: TRBD2; size: -; J: TRBJ2-2; CDR3: CASSVEALAGAGGELFF; DNA: TGCGCCAGCAGTGTAGAGGCCCTAGCGGGAGCCGGCGGGGAGCTGTTTTTT
V: TRBV2; D: TRBD1; size: -; J: TRBJ2-7; CDR3: CASRRQGPSSEQYF; DNA: TGTGCCAGCCGGCGACAGGGGCCCTCAAGCGAGCAGTACTTC
V: TRBV5-4; D: -; size: -; J: TRBJ1-4; CDR3: CASSSTGALTNEKLFF; DNA: TGTGCCAGCAGCTCCACGGGGGCCCTTACTAATGAAAAACTGTTTTTT
V: TRBV9; D: -; size: few; J: TRBJ2-1; CDR3: CASSKQGLVWVYNEQFF; DNA: TGTGCCAGCAGCAAACAGGGTTTAGTGTGGGTTTACAATGAGCAGTTCTTC
V: TRBV28; D: TRBD1; size: -; J: TRBJ1-2; CDR3: CASSLGQGDTYGYTF; DNA: TGTGCCAGCAGTTTAGGCCAGGGGGACACCTATGGCTACACCTTC
V: TRBV28; D: -; size: -; J: TRBJ1-1; CDR3: CASRRPLGLDTEAFF; DNA: TGTGCCAGCAGAAGACCCCTTGGGTTGGACACTGAAGCTTTCTTT
V: TRBV9; D: -; size: few; J: TRBJ2-5; CDR3: CASSVTGQETQYF; DNA: TGTGCCAGCAGCGTAACCGGACAAGAGACCCAGTACTTC
V: TRBV7-2; D: TRBD2; size: once; J: TRBJ2-3; CDR3: CASSLLALAGDGTQYF; DNA: TGTGCCAGCAGCTTGTTAGCCCTAGCGGGAGACGGCACGCAGTATTTT
V: TRBV6-5; D: TRBD1; size: -; J: TRBJ1-2; CDR3: CASSLQGASYGYTF; DNA: TGTGCCAGCAGTTTACAGGGGGCCAGCTATGGCTACACCTTC
V: TRBV28; D: TRBD1; size: -; J: TRBJ2-1; CDR3: CASNSPGQGEFNEQFF; DNA: TGTGCCAGCAATTCCCCGGGACAGGGGGAATTCAATGAGCAGTTCTTC
V: TRBV5-1; D: -; size: -; J: TRBJ2-2; CDR3: CASAARDTGELFF; DNA: TGCGCCAGCGCGGCGCGGGACACCGGGGAGCTGTTTTTT
V: TRBV23-1; D: -; size: -; J: TRBJ2-2; CDR3: CASIGRLNTGELFF; DNA: TGCGCCAGCATTGGAAGGTTGAACACCGGGGAGCTGTTTTTT
V: TRBV11-2; D: TRBD2; size: -; J: TRBJ2-3; CDR3: CASSLILLLGGTDTQYF; DNA: TGTGCCAGCAGCTTAATCCTACTTTTGGGAGGGACAGATACGCAGTATTTT
V: TRBV5-1; D: TRBD2; size: -; J: TRBJ2-5; CDR3: CASSPGRAEETQYF; DNA: TGCGCCAGCAGCCCCGGGAGGGCCGAAGAGACCCAGTACTTC
V: TRBV11-3; D: -; size: few; J: TRBJ1-1; CDR3: CASSLEVLDTEAFF; DNA: TGTGCCAGCAGCTTAGAAGTTCTGGACACTGAAGCTTTCTTT
V: TRBV28; D: -; size: -; J: TRBJ2-7; CDR3: CASSLVPGGPYEQYF; DNA: TGTGCCAGCAGTTTAGTGCCCGGGGGGCCCTACGAGCAGTACTTC
V: TRBV28; D: -; size: -; J: TRBJ1-2; CDR3: CASSATTYGYTF; DNA: TGTGCCAGCAGTGCGACGACCTATGGCTACACCTTC
V: TRBV7-9; D: -; size: -; J: TRBJ2-7; CDR3: CASSLESNLPEQYF; DNA: TGTGCCAGCAGCTTAGAAAGCAACCTACCGGAGCAGTACTTC
V: TRBV15; D: -; size: -; J: TRBJ1-5; CDR3: CATSRGGGVQPQHF; DNA: TGTGCCACCAGCAGAGGAGGGGGGGTTCAGCCCCAGCATTTT
V: TRBV19; D: -; size: -; J: TRBJ1-1; CDR3: CASRTQGQGEAFF; DNA: TGTGCCAGTAGGACACAAGGGCAAGGGGAAGCTTTCTTT
V: TRBV6-5; D: TRBD2; size: -; J: TRBJ2-3; CDR3: CASSYVSGSYTDTQYF; DNA: TGTGCCAGCAGTTATGTTAGCGGGAGTTATACAGATACGCAGTATTTT
V: TRBV19; D: -; size: -; J: TRBJ2-5; CDR3: CASSTVAASQETQYF; DNA: TGTGCCAGTAGTACCGTAGCGGCCAGCCAAGAGACCCAGTACTTC
V: TRBV7-9; D: -; size: once; J: TRBJ1-5; CDR3: CASSLEVGILTQPQHF; DNA: TGTGCCAGCAGCTTAGAGGTGGGGATTTTGACTCAGCCCCAGCATTTT
V: TRBV2; D: -; size: -; J: TRBJ2-7; CDR3: CASKRVSDYEQYF; DNA: TGTGCCAGCAAGCGGGTATCGGACTACGAGCAGTACTTC
V: TRBV5-1; D: -; size: -; J: TRBJ2-4; CDR3: CASSFGPGENIQYF; DNA: TGCGCCAGCAGCTTTGGGCCCGGGGAAAACATTCAGTACTTC
V: TRBV29-1; D: -; size: -; J: TRBJ2-7; CDR3: CSVRGGGYEQYF; DNA: TGCAGCGTCCGAGGGGGTGGGTACGAGCAGTACTTC
V: TRBV7-3; D: -; size: -; J: TRBJ2-3; CDR3: CASSLGAGTSTDTQYF; DNA: TGTGCCAGCAGCTTAGGGGCGGGGACTAGCACAGATACGCAGTATTTT
V: TRBV5-1; D: TRBD2; size: -; J: TRBJ2-2; CDR3: CASSHLAGGPGELFF; DNA: TGCGCCAGCAGCCACCTAGCGGGGGGTCCCGGGGAGCTGTTTTTT
V: TRBV19; D: TRBD1; size: -; J: TRBJ2-2; CDR3: CASRTGTGFPGELFF; DNA: TGTGCCAGTAGAACCGGGACAGGGTTTCCCGGGGAGCTGTTTTTT
V: TRBV11-2; D: -; size: -; J: TRBJ2-7; CDR3: CASSLEPGSYEQYF; DNA: TGTGCCAGCAGCTTAGAGCCCGGTTCCTACGAGCAGTACTTC
V: TRBV4-1; D: -; size: -; J: TRBJ1-6; CDR3: CASSQESRADSPLHF; DNA: TGCGCCAGCAGCCAAGAGTCCCGGGCGGATTCACCCCTCCACTTT
V: TRBV5-1; D: -; size: few; J: TRBJ2-1; CDR3: CASSFGDGSGHNEQFF; DNA: TGCGCCAGCAGCTTCGGGGACGGGAGTGGCCACAATGAGCAGTTCTTC
V: TRBV27; D: -; size: -; J: TRBJ1-1; CDR3: CASQEGVEAFF; DNA: TGTGCCAGTCAGGAGGGGGTAGAAGCTTTCTTT
V: TRBV30; D: -; size: -; J: TRBJ1-1; CDR3: CAWSSYMARGTEAFF; DNA: TGTGCCTGGAGTTCATACATGGCGCGCGGCACTGAAGCTTTCTTT
V: TRBV27; D: -; size: -; J: TRBJ1-2; CDR3: CASSFSGAKDYGYTF; DNA: TGTGCCAGCAGTTTCAGCGGGGCTAAGGACTATGGCTACACCTTC
V: TRBV2; D: TRBD2; size: -; J: TRBJ2-1; CDR3: CASSGGTSGSMQFF; DNA: TGTGCCAGCAGTGGCGGGACTAGCGGGAGCATGCAGTTCTTC
V: TRBV19; D: TRBD2; size: once; J: TRBJ2-3; CDR3: CASRTSGSTDTQYF; DNA: TGTGCCAGCAGGACTAGCGGAAGCACAGATACGCAGTATTTT
V: TRBV11-3; D: TRBD1; size: -; J: TRBJ2-4; CDR3: CASSLGGDRDKNIQYF; DNA: TGTGCCAGCAGCTTAGGCGGGGACAGGGACAAAAACATTCAGTACTTC
V: TRBV5-6; D: -; size: -; J: TRBJ2-3; CDR3: CASSLVLSTDTQYF; DNA: TGTGCCAGCAGCTTGGTTCTTAGCACAGATACGCAGTATTTT
V: TRBV28; D: TRBD1; size: once; J: TRBJ2-6; CDR3: CASKTGGGGGANVLTF; DNA: TGTGCCAGCAAAACAGGGGGCGGAGGAGGGGCCAACGTCCTGACTTTC
V: TRBV27; D: -; size: -; J: TRBJ2-5; CDR3: CASSGQRGETQYF; DNA: TGTGCCAGCAGTGGACAGAGGGGAGAGACCCAGTACTTC
V: TRBV28; D: TRBD2; size: -; J: TRBJ2-5; CDR3: CASTSGGGPSETQYF; DNA: TGTGCCAGCACTTCGGGGGGAGGGCCCTCGGAGACCCAGTACTTC
V: TRBV5-1; D: TRBD1; size: once; J: TRBJ1-2; CDR3: CASSSATGSHYGYTF; DNA: TGTGCCAGCAGCTCGGCGACAGGGAGTCACTATGGCTACACCTTC
V: TRBV5-1; D: TRBD2; size: -; J: TRBJ2-1; CDR3: CASSSGRGTSQYSSYNEQFF; DNA: TGCGCCAGCAGCTCCGGTAGGGGGACTAGCCAATACAGCTCCTACAATGAGCAGTTCTTC
V: TRBV27; D: TRBD1; size: -; J: TRBJ1-1; CDR3: CASSDRGPTEAFF; DNA: TGTGCCAGCAGCGACAGGGGGCCCACTGAAGCTTTCTTT
V: TRBV7-8; D: TRBD1; size: -; J: TRBJ2-7; CDR3: CASSLNRGPHEQYF; DNA: TGTGCCAGCAGCTTAAACAGGGGGCCTCACGAGCAGTACTTC
V: TRBV5-5; D: TRBD1; size: few; J: TRBJ2-7; CDR3: CASSLRQGATEQYF; DNA: TGTGCCAGCAGCTTAAGACAGGGGGCAACCGAGCAGTACTTC
V: TRBV28; D: -; size: -; J: TRBJ1-5; CDR3: CASTAGGAYQPQHF; DNA: TGTGCCAGCACCGCCGGGGGTGCCTATCAGCCCCAGCATTTT